One T cell receptor (beta chain) is described in this entry. The assay was immunoSEQ multiplex PCR, and TCRdb's table has in-frame clones only and misses some. This sample carries about 580,000 clones, 95% to 98% of them seen once, and the ten largest clones take roughly 0.29%. This record belongs to a study of shared clonotypes between healthy human individuals. CD8 cells regarded as naive lacked CD45RO, were positively chosen for CCR7, and omitted terminally differentiated effector memory CD45RA+ cells. The material sequenced was naive CD8+ T cells sorted from blood. The receptor was isolated from a man in his thirties or forties in good health.

CDR3: CASRETSGRAYEQYF. The CDR3 DNA sequence: TGTGCCAGCAGGGAGACTAGCGGGAGGGCCTACGAGCAGTACTTC. The chain recombines TRBV6-5 with TRBJ2-7; 14 bases fit TRBD2. V shed 6 bases, J shed 2 bases, and the junction held 3 bases outside the gene matches. The germline V gene has CDR1 MNHEY and CDR2 SVGAGI. The CDR3 spans 15 residues.